The source of this T cell receptor (beta chain) is a study of monozygotic twins with inflammatory bowel disease. General study points: Researchers report that IBD patients shared fewer clonotypes with others than healthy twins, especially amid disease activity.

The CDR3 contains 13 residues. CDR1 is KGHSH, CDR2 LQKENI, per germline. During cDNA synthesis, UMIs that each contained a 6-nucleotide sample barcode were added by means of template switching. No DNA is given; TCRdb re-called the 5' RACE reads and lists each CDR3 protein once. Recorded for this sample: some 150,000 distinct CDR3 sequences. As regards this clonotype: Its antigen is unknown.

This chain uses TRBV18 with TRBJ2-4; TCRdb lists TRBD2, though no DNA is available to test this call. The TCR comes from a human donor with ulcerative colitis or Crohn's disease, or a healthy co-twin of an affected twin (not recorded which). The sample taken for sequencing was blood. Here the CDR3 reads CASSSRPSDIQYF.